The entry that follows covers one T cell receptor beta chain sequence. This sample stems from a study of T cells in Graves' hyperthyroidism and ophthalmopathy. It was RNA transcripts that yielded the amplified TCR beta CDR3 regions. HTBI primers were used for first-round RT-PCR of the TCR CDR3. MiXCR, applied by TCRdb to the multiplex PCR reads, yields one record per CDR3 protein. The data show approximately 360,000 distinct CDR3 sequences, with around a sixth seen just once and around a quarter held by the top ten. The V gene end was trimmed by 3 bases and the J gene end by 1 base; junction bases not matched to a gene: 6. The CDR3 has 16 residues. The germline V gene has CDR1 SGHVS and CDR2 FNYEAQ.

Material: blood. This receptor was taken from a woman between 18 and 29 years old with Graves' hyperthyroidism that later progressed to Graves' ophthalmopathy. The gene calls are TRBV7-6 and TRBJ1-5, with 7 nucleotides matching TRBD1. CDR3 nucleotide sequence: TGTGCCAGCAGCTTGGGGACAGCTGCCAGCAATCAGCCCCAGCATTTT. It encodes CASSLGTAASNQPQHF.